This entry is about one T cell receptor (beta chain). The sample is drawn from a study of cytomegalovirus exposure and HLA in healthy donors. The CDR3 runs to 13 residues. J was trimmed by 1 base and V by 8 bases; bases with no gene match: 4. Looked up from germline, CDR1 is SGHTA and CDR2 is FQGNSA. 60 Vbeta and 13 Jbeta primers were used in PCR. Sequencing used immunoSEQ multiplex PCR; TCRdb keeps in-frame clones, though not all of them. This sample has about 65,000 clones, with around 80% found just once. The V call is TRBV7-2, the J call TRBJ1-1; 7 bases fit TRBD1. Sequenced: PBMCs. This sequence originates from a woman in her thirties in good health and CMV-seronegative. The DNA for the CDR3 is TGTGCCAGCCTGGGACAGTGGAACACTGAAGCTTTCTTT. Its translation is CASLGQWNTEAFF.